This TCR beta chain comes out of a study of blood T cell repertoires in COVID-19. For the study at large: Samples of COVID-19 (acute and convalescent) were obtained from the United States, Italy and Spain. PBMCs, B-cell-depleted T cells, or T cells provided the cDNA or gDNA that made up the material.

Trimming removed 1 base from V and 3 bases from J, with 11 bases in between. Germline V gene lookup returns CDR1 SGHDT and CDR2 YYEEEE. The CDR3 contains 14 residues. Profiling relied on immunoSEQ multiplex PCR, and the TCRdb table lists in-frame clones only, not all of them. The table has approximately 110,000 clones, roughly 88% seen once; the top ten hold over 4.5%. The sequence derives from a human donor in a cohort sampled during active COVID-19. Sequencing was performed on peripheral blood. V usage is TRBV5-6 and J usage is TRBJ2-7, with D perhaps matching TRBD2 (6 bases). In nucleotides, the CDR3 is TGTGCCAGCAGCTTGTGGAGGGGCGGCTACGAGCAGTACTTC. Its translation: CASSLWRGGYEQYF.